Sequencing of this T cell receptor (beta chain) was carried out in a study of blood T cell repertoires in COVID-19. Sequencing used immunoSEQ multiplex PCR; TCRdb keeps in-frame clones, though not all of them. The sample has 72,000 or so clones; more than 80% are singletons. CDR1 SNHLY and CDR2 FYNNEI come from the germline V gene. The CDR3 length is 14 residues. With 3 bases removed from V and 4 bases from J, the gap between germline ends came to 10 bases. The V and J genes are TRBV2 and TRBJ1-5; no clear D. Sequenced input: peripheral blood. This clonotype was obtained from a woman of 80 years or more with active or convalescent COVID-19. CDR3 protein: CASSERDWNQPQHF. In DNA, the CDR3 is TGTGCCAGCAGTGAGAGGGATTGGAATCAGCCCCAGCATTTT.